This T cell receptor (beta chain) emerged from a study of blood T cell repertoires in COVID-19. Study-level background: Whether acute or convalescent, the COVID-19 samples came from the United States, Italy and Spain.

Profiled with immunoSEQ multiplex PCR; TCRdb holds only in-frame clones, not every one. The repertoire includes some 210,000 clones, 75% to 85% of them detected once, and about 4.3% sits in the top ten. V lost 4 bases and J 0 bases, leaving 15 bases between the germline ends. Germline V gene data show CDR1 as SGHKS and CDR2 as YYEKEE (reference sequence). The CDR3 spans 16 residues. This TCR came from a man younger than 45 with acute COVID-19. The sample consisted of PBMCs or T cells enriched from blood (not recorded which). The rearrangement uses TRBV5-5 and TRBJ2-3; the D gene is possibly TRBD2 (5 bases). The CDR3 coding sequence is TGTGCCAGCAGCGCTTGGAGGATTCGAAGCACAGATACGCAGTATTTT. Protein: CASSAWRIRSTDTQYF.